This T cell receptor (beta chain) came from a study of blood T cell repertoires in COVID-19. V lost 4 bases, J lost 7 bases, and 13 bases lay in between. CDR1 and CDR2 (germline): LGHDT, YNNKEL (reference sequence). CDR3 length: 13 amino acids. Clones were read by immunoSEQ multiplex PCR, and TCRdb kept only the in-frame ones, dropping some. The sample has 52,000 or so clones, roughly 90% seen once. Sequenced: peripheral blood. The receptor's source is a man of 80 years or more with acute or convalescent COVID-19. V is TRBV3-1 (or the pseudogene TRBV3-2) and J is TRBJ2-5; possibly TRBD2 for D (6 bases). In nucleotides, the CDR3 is TGTGCCAGCAGCCTAGGGACTCACGGGACCCAGTACTTC. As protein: CASSLGTHGTQYF.